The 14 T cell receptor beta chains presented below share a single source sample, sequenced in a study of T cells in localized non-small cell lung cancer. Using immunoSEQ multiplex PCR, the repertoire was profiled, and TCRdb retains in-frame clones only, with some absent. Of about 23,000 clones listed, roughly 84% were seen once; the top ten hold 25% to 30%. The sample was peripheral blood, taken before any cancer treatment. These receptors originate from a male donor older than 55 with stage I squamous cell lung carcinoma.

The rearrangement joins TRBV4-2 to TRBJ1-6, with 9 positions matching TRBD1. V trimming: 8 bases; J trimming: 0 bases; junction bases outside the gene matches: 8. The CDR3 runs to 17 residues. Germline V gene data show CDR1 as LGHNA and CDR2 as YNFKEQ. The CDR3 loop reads CASGRGTGSSYNSPLHF. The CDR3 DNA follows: TGTGCCAGCGGGCGAGGGACAGGGAGCTCCTATAATTCACCCCTCCACTTT.

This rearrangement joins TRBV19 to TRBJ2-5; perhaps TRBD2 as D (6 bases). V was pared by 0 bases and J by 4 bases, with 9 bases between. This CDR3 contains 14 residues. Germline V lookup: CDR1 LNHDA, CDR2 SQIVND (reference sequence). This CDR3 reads CASSIEVGGETQYF. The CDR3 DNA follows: TGTGCCAGTAGTATAGAGGTCGGGGGAGAGACCCAGTACTTC.

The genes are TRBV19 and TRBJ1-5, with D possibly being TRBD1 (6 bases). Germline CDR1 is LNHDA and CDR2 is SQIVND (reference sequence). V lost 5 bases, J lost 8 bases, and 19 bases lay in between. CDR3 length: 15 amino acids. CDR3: CASSPDGGGREPQHF. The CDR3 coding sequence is TGTGCCAGTAGTCCAGACGGGGGGGGCCGGGAGCCCCAGCATTTT.

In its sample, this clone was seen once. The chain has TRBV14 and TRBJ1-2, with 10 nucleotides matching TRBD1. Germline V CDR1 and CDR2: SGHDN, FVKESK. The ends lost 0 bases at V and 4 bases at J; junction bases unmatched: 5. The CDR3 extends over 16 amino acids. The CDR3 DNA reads TGTGCCAGCAGCCAAGATCAGGGGACAGGGGCCTATGGCTACACCTTC. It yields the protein CASSQDQGTGAYGYTF.

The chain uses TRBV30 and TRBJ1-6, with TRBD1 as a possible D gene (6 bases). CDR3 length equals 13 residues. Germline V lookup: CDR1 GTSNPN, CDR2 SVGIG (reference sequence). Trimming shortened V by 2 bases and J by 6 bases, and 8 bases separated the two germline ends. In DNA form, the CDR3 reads TGTGCCTGGAGTACAGGGAGTAATTCACCCCTCCACTTT. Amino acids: CAWSTGSNSPLHF.

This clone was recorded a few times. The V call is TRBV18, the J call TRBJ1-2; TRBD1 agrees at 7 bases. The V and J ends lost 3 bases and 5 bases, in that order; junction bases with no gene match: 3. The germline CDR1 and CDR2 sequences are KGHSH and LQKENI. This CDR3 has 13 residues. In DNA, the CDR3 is TGTGCCAGCTCACCGGAGACAGGGTATGGCTACACCTTC. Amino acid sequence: CASSPETGYGYTF.

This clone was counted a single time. CDR3 bases: TGTGCCAGCGGTCAGGCGGATAGCAATCAGCCCCAGCATTTT. This sequence encodes CASGQADSNQPQHF. The chain recombines TRBV19 with TRBJ1-5; D gene unclear. V was cut by 9 bases and J by 0 bases, with 12 bases left in between. Germline CDR1 and CDR2: LNHDA and SQIVND (reference sequence). This CDR3 is 14 amino acids long.

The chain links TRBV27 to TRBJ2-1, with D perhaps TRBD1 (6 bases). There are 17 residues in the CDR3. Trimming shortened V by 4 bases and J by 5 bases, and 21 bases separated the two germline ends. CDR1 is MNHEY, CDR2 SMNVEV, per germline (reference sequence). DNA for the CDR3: TGTGCCAGCAGTTCCTACTTTGACAGGACCCGAAACAATGAGCAGTTCTTC. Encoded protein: CASSSYFDRTRNNEQFF.

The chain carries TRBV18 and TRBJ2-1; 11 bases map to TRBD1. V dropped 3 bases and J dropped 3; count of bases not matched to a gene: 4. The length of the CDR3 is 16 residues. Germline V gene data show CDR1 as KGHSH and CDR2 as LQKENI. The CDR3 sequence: CASSPLDRGLYNEQFF. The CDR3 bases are TGTGCCAGCTCACCTCTGGACAGGGGGCTCTACAATGAGCAGTTCTTC.

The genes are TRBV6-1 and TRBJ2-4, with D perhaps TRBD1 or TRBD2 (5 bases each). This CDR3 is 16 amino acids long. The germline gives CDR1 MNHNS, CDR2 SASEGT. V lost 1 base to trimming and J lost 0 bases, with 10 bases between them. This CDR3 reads CASSEGGILAKNIQYF. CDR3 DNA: TGTGCCAGCAGTGAAGGGGGGATACTAGCCAAAAACATTCAGTACTTC.

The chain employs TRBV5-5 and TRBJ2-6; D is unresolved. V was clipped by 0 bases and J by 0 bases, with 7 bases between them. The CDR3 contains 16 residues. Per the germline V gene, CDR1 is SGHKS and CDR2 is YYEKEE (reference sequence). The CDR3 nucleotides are TGTGCCAGCAGCTTGGACGGTTACTCTGGGGCCAACGTCCTGACTTTC. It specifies CASSLDGYSGANVLTF.

The CDR3 bases are TGCAGCGTTGCCGAGCGGGGGCGGCACACCGGGGAGCTGTTTTTT. As protein: CSVAERGRHTGELFF. The gene calls are TRBV29-1 and TRBJ2-2, with 8 bases aligning to TRBD2. The CDR3 spans 15 residues. The V and J ends lost 4 bases and 3 bases, in that order; junction bases with no gene match: 7. Germline loops: CDR1 SQVTM, CDR2 ANQGSEA.

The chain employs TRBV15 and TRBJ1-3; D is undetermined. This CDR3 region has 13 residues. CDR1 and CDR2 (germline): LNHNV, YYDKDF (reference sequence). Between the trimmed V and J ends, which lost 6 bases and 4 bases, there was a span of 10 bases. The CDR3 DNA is TGTGCCACCAGGGCCTTTGGGGGAAACACCATATATTTT. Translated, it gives CATRAFGGNTIYF.

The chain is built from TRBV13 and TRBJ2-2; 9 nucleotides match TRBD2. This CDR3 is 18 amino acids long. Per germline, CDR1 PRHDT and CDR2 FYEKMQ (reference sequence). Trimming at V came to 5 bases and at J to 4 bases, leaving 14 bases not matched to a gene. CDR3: CASSPLWAGGPGTGELFF. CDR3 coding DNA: TGTGCCAGCAGCCCACTCTGGGCGGGAGGGCCGGGCACCGGGGAGCTGTTTTTT. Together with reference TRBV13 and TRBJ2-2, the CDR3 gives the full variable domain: AAGVIQSPRHLIKEKRETATLKCYPIPRHDTVYWYQQGPGQDPQFLISFYEKMQSDKGSIPDRFSAQQFSDYHSELNMSSLELGDSALYFCASSPLWAGGPGTGELFFGEGSRLTVL.